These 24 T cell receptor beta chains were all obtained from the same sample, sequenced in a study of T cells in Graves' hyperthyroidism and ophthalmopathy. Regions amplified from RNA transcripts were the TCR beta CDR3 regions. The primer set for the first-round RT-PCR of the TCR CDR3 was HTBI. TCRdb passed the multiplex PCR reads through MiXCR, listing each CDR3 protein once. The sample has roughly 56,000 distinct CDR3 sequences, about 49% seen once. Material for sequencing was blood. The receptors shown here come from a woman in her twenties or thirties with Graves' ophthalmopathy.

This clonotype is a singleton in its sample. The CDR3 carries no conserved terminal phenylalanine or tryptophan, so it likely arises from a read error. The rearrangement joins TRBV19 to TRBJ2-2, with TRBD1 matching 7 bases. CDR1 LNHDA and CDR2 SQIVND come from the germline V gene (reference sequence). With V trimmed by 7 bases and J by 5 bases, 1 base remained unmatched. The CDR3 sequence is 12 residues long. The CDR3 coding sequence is TGTGCCAGTACCAGGGGGACCGGGGAGCTGTTTCTT. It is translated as CASTRGTGELFL.

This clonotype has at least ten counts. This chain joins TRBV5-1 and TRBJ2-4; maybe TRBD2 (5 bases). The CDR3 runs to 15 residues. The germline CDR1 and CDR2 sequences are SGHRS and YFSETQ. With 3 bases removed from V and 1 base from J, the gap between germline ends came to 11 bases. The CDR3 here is CASSYSGFAKNIQYF. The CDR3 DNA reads TGCGCCAGCAGCTACTCGGGATTCGCCAAAAACATTCAGTACTTC.

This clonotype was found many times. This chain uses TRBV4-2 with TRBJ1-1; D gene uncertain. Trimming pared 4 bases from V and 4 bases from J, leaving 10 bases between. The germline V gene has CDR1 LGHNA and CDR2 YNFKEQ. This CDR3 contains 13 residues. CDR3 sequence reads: CASSRGVGTEAFF. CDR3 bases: TGTGCCAGCAGCCGGGGAGTAGGCACTGAAGCTTTCTTT.

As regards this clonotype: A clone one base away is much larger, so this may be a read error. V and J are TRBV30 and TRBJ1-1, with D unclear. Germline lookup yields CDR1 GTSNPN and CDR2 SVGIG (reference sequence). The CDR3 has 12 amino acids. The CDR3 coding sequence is TGTGCCTGGAGGGCGCTGAACACTGAAGCTTCCTTT. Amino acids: CAWRALNTEASF. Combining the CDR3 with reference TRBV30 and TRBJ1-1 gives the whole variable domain SQTIHQWPATLVQPVGSPLSLECTVEGTSNPNLYWYRQAAGRGLQLLFYSVGIGQISSEVPQNLSASRPQDRQFILSSKKLLLSDSGFYLCAWRALNTEASFGQGTRLTVV.

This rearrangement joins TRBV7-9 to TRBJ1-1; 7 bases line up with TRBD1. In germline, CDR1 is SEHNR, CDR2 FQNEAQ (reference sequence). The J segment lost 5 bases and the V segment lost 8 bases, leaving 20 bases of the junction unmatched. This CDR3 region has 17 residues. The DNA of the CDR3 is TGTGCCAGCTCACCACTTTCTACCAGGGGGTGCGGAACTGAAGCTTTCTTT. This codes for CASSPLSTRGCGTEAFF.

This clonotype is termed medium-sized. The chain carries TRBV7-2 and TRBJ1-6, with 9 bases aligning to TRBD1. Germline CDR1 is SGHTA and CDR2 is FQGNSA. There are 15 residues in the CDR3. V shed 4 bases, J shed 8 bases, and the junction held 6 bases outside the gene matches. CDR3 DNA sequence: TGTGCCAGCAGCTCGGGACAGGGTGGATATTCACCCCTCCACTTT. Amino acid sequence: CASSSGQGGYSPLHF.

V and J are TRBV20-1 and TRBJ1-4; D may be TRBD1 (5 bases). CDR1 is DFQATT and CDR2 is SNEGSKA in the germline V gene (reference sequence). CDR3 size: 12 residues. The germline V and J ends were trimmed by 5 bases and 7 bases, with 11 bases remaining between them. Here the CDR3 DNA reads TGCAGTGCTCCAAAAAGGGGTGAAAAACTGTTTTTT. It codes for CSAPKRGEKLFF.

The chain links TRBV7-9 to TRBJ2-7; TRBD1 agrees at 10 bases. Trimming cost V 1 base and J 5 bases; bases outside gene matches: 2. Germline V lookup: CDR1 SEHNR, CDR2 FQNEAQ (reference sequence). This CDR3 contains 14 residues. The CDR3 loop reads CASSLGQGAHEQYF. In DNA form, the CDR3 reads TGTGCCAGCAGCTTAGGACAGGGGGCTCACGAGCAGTACTTC.

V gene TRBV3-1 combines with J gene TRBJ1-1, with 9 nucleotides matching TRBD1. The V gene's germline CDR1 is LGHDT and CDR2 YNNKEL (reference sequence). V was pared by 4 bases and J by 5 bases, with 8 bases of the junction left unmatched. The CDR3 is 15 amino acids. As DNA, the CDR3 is TGTGCCAGCAGCCTCGGGACAGGGAAGGGTACTGAAGCTTTCTTT. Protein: CASSLGTGKGTEAFF.

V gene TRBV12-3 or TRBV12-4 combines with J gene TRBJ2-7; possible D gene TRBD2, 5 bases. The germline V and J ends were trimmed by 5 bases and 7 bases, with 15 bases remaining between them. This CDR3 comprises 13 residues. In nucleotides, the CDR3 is TGTGCCAGCAGTGACTCATCGTCGGGAGAGCAGTACTTC. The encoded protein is CASSDSSSGEQYF.

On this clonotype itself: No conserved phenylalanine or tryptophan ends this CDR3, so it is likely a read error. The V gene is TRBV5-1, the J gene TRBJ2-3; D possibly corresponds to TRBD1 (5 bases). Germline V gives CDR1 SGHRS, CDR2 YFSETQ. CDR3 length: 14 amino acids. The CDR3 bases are TGCGTCAGCACCCTAGGGGATTTCACAGATACGCAGTATTCT. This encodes CVSTLGDFTDTQYS.

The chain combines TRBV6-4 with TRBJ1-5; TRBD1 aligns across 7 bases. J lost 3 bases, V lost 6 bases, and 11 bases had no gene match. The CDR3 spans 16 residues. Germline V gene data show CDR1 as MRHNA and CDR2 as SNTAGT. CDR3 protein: CASRIIRGRVNQPQHF. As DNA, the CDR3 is TGTGCCAGCAGGATTATAAGGGGGCGAGTCAATCAGCCCCAGCATTTT.

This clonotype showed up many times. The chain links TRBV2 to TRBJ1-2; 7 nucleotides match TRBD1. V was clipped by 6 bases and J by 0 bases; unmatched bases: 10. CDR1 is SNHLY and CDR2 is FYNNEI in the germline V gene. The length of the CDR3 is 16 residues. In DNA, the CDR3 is TGTGCCAGCAGAGTTACCGGGACAGCTGCTAACTATGGCTACACCTTC. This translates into CASRVTGTAANYGYTF.

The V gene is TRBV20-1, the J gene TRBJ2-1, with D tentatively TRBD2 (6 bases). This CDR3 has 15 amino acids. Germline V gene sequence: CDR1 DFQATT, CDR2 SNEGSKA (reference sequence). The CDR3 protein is CSTPKPASSRRVMFF. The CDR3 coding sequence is TGCAGCACACCGAAACCCGCCTCTAGCAGGAGGGTGATGTTCTTC.

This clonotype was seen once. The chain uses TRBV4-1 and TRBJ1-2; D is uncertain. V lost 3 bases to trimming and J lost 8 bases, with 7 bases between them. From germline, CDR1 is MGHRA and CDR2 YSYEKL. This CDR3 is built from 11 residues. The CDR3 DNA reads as TGCGCCAGCAGCCATGGCAGGGGCTACACCTTC. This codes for CASSHGRGYTF.

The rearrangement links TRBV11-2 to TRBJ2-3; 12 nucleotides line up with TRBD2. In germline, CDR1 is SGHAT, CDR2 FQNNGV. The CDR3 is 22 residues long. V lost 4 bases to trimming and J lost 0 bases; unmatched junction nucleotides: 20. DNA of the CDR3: TGTGCCAGCAGCTCCCAGGGGTTGGCTAGCGGGAGGGCGTATACTAGCACAGATACGCAGTATTTT. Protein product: CASSSQGLASGRAYTSTDTQYF.

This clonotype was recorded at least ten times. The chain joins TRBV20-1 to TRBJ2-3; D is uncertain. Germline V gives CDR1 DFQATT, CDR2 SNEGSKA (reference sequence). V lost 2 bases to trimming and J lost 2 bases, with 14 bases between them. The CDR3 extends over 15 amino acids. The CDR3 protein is CSARPTRPLTDTQYF. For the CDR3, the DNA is TGCAGTGCTAGACCTACCCGGCCCCTCACAGATACGCAGTATTTT.

The CDR3: CASTDPGTSGGSSYEQYF. The DNA of the CDR3 is TGTGCCAGCACCGACCCCGGGACTAGCGGGGGGAGCTCCTACGAGCAGTACTTC. The chain recombines TRBV2 with TRBJ2-7; 15 bases are a match to TRBD2. The ends lost 7 bases at V and 0 bases at J; junction bases unmatched: 10. The germline V gene encodes CDR1 SNHLY and CDR2 FYNNEI. The CDR3 is 18 residues long. Full variable domain (remainder filled in from reference TRBV2 and TRBJ2-7): EPEVTQTPSHQVTQMGQEVILRCVPISNHLYFYWYRQILGQKVEFLVSFYNNEISEKSEIFDDQFSVERPDGSNFTLKIRSTKLEDSAMYFCASTDPGTSGGSSYEQYFGPGTRLTVT.

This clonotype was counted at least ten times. In DNA, the CDR3 is TGTGCCAGTAGTGACGGGACAGGGCCCGCAACTAATGAAAAACTGTTTTTT. Its translation is CASSDGTGPATNEKLFF. The chain carries TRBV19 and TRBJ1-4, with 9 bases matching TRBD1. Trimming cost V 5 bases and J 0 bases; bases outside gene matches: 7. Germline V CDR1 and CDR2: LNHDA, SQIVND (reference sequence). CDR3 length: 17 amino acids.

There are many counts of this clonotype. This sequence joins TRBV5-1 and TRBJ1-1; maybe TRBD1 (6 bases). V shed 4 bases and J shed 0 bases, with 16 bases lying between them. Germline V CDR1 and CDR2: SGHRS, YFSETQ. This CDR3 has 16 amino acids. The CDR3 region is CASSPTGAFMNTEAFF. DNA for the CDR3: TGCGCCAGCAGCCCGACGGGGGCCTTCATGAACACTGAAGCTTTCTTT.

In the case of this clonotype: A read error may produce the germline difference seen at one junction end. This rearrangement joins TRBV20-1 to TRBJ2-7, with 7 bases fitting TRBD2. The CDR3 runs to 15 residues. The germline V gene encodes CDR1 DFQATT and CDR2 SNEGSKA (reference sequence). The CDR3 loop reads CSASKPGLLGYEQYF. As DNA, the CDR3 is TGCAGTGCTAGTAAACCGGGACTACTAGGTTACGAGCAGTACTTT.

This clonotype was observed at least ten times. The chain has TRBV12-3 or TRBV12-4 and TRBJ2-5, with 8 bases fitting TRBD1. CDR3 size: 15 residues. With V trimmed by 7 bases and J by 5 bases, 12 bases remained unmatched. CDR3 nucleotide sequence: TGTGCCAGCAAAAACTCAGGGGGCGCCCGGGAGACCCAGTACTTC. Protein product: CASKNSGGARETQYF.

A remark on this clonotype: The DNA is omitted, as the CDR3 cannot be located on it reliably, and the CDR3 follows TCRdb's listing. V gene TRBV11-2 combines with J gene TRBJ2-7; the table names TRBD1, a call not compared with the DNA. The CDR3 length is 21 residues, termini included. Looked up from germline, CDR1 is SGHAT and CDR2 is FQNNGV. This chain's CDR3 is CASSFYICSARDGQQGYEQYF.

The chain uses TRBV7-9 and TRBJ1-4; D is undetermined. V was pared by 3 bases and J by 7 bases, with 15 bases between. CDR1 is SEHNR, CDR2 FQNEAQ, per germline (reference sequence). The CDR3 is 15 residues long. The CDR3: CASSFDWAGGEKLFF. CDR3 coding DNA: TGTGCCAGCAGCTTTGATTGGGCAGGAGGTGAAAAACTGTTTTTT.